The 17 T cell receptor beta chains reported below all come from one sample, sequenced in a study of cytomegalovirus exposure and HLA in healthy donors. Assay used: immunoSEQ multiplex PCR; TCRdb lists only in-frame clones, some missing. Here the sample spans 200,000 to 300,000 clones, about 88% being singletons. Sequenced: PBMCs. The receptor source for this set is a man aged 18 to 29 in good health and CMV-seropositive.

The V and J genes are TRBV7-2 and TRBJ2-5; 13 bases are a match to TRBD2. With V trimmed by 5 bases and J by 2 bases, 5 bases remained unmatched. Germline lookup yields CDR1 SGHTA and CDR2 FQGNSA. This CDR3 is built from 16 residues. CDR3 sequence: CASSLGLAGSQETQYF. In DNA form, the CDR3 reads TGTGCCAGCAGCCTGGGACTAGCGGGGTCGCAAGAGACCCAGTACTTC.

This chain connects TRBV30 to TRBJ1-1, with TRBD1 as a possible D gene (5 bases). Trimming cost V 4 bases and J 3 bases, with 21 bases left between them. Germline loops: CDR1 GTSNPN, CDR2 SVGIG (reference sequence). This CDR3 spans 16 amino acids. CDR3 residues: CAWKAGFGLFDTEAFF. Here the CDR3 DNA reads TGTGCCTGGAAGGCAGGGTTTGGCTTGTTTGACACTGAAGCTTTCTTT.

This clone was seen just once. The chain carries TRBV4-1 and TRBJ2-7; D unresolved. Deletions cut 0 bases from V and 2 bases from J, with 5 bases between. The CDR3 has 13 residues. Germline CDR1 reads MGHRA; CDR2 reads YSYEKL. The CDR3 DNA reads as TGCGCCAGCAGCCAAGACGCGACCTACGAGCAGTACTTC. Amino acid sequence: CASSQDATYEQYF.

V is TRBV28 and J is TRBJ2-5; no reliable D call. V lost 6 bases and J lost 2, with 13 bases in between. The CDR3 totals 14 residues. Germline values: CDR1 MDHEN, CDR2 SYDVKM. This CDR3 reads CASSLRAQQETQYF. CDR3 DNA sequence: TGTGCCAGCAGCCTACGGGCCCAACAAGAGACCCAGTACTTC.

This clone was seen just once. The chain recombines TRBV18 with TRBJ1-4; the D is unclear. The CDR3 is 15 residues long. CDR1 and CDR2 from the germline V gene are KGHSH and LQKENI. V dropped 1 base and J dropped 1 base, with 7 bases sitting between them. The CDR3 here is CASSPRQETNEKLFF. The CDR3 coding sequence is TGTGCCAGCTCACCACGGCAAGAAACTAATGAAAAACTGTTTTTT.

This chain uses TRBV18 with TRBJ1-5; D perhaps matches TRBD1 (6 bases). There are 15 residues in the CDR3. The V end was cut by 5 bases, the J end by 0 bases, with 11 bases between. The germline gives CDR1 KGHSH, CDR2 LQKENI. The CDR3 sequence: CASSETGNSNQPQHF. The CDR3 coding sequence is TGTGCCAGCTCAGAGACAGGCAATAGCAATCAGCCCCAGCATTTT.

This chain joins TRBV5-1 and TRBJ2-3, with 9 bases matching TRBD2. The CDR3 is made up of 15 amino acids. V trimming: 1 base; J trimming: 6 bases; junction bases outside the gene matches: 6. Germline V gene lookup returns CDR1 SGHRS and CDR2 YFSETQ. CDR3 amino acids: CASSLPPAGGDTQYF. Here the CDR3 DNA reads TGCGCCAGCAGCTTGCCCCCCGCGGGAGGGGATACGCAGTATTTT.

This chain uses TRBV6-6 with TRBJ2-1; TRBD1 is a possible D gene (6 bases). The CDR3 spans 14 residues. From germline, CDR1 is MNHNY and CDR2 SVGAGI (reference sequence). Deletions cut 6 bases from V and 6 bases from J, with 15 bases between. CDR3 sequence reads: CASRLPGQLNEQFF. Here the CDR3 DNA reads TGTGCCAGCAGACTACCGGGACAACTCAATGAGCAGTTCTTC.

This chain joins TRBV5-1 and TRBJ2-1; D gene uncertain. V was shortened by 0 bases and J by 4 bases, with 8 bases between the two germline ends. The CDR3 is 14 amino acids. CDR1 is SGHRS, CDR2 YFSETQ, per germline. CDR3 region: CASSLGEPYNEQFF. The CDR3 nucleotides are TGCGCCAGCAGCTTGGGCGAACCTTACAATGAGCAGTTCTTC.

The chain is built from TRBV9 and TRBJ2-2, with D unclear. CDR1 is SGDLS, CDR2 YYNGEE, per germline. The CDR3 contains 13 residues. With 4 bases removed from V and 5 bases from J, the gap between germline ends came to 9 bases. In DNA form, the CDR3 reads TGTGCCAGCAGCCGTCAGCGTACCGGGGAGCTGTTTTTT. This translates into CASSRQRTGELFF.

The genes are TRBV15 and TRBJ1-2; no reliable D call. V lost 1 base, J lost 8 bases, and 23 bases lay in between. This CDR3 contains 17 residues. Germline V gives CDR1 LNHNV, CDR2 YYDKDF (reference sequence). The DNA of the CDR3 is TGTGCCACCAGCAGAGGAGCCTCGGGGTTAAGGAATCGGGGCTACACCTTC. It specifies CATSRGASGLRNRGYTF.

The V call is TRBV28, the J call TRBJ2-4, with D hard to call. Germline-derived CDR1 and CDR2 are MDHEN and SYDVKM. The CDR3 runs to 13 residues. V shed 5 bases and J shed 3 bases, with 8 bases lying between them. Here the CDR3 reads CASSPVGKNIQYF. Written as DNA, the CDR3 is TGTGCCAGCAGTCCGGTCGGCAAAAACATTCAGTACTTC.

The DNA of the CDR3 is TGCGCCAGCAGCCAAGGGAGGGGACTTAACTATGGCTACACCTTC. Translating it yields CASSQGRGLNYGYTF. V is TRBV4-1 and J is TRBJ1-2; a possible D gene is TRBD1 (5 bases). V lost 1 base, J lost 1 base, and 10 bases lay in between. The CDR3 covers 15 residues. From germline, CDR1 is MGHRA and CDR2 YSYEKL.

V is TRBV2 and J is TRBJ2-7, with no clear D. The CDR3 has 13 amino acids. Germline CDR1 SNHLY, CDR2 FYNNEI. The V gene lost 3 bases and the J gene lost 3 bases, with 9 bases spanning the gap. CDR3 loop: CASSDPVLYEQYF. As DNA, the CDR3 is TGTGCCAGCAGTGATCCCGTACTCTACGAGCAGTACTTC.

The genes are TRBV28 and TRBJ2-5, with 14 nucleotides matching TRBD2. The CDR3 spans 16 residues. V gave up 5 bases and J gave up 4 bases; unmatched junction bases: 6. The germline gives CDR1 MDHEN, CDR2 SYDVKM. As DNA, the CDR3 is TGTGCCAGCAGTCCGGGGACTAGCGGGAGTTTAGAGACCCAGTACTTC. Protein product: CASSPGTSGSLETQYF.

CDR3 nucleotides: TGCGCCAGCAGCGTCGGACAGGGCCAAGAGACCCAGTACTTC. Translated, it gives CASSVGQGQETQYF. This chain uses TRBV5-1 with TRBJ2-5; 8 positions match TRBD1. Germline CDR1 SGHRS, CDR2 YFSETQ. The trim removed 4 bases at V and 1 base at J, leaving 3 bases unmatched. This CDR3 contains 14 residues.

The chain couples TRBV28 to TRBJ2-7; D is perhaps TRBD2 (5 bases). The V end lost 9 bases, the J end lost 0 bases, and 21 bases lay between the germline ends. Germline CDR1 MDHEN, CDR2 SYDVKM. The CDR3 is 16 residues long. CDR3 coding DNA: TGTGCCAGTTACGACATTCGCGGGCCGAGCTCCTACGAGCAGTACTTC. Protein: CASYDIRGPSSYEQYF.